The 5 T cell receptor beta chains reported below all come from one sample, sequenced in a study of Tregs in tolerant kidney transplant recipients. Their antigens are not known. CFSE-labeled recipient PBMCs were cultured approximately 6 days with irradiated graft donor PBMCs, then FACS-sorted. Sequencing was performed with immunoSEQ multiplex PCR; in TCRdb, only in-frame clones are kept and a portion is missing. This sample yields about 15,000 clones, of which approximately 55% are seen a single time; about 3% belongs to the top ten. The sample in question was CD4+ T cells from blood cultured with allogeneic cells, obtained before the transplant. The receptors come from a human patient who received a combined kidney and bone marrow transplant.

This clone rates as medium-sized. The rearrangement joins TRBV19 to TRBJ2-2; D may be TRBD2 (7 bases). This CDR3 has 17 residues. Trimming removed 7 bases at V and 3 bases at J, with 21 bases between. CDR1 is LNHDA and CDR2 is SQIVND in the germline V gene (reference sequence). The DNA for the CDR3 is TGTGCCAGTACCAAAAAAGGGGGGGGCGTGGACACCGGGGAGCTGTTTTTT. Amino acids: CASTKKGGGVDTGELFF.

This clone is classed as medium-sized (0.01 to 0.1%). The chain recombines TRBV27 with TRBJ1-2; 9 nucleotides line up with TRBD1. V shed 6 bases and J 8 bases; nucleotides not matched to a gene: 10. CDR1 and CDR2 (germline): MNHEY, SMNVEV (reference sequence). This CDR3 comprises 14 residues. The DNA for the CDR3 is TGTGCCAGCAGAATAGGGGGACAGGGACGGGGCTACACCTTC. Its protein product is CASRIGGQGRGYTF.

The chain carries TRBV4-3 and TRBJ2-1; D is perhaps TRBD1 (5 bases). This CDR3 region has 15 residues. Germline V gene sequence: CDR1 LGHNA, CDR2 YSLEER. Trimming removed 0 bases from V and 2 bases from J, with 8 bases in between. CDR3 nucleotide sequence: TGCGCCAGCAGCCAAGATGGCAGGGCCTACAATGAGCAGTTCTTC. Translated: CASSQDGRAYNEQFF.

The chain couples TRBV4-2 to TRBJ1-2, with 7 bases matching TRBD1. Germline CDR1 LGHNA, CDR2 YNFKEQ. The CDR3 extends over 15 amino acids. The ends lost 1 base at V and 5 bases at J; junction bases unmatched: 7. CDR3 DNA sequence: TGTGCCAGCAGCCAAGCCCGGGACAGAATTTATGGCTACACCTTC. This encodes CASSQARDRIYGYTF.

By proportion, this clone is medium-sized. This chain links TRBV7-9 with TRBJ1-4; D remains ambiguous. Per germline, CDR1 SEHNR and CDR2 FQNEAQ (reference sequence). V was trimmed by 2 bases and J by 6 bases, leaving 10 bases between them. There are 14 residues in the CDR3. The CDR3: CASSLNTRDEKLFF. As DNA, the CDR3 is TGTGCCAGCAGCTTAAATACTAGAGATGAAAAACTGTTTTTT.